What follows describes a single T cell receptor beta chain. Trimming cost V 4 bases and J 1 base, with 12 bases left between them. The germline CDR1 and CDR2 sequences are SQVTM and ANQGSEA. The CDR3 spans 14 residues. Random hexamers were used to reverse transcribe roughly 0.5 to 1 ug of RNA. TCRdb re-called the immunoSEQ multiplex PCR reads through MiXCR, storing one row per CDR3 protein. The repertoire holds under 200,000 distinct CDR3 sequences, with approximately 94% as singletons. TCR beta sequences were obtained from blood CD8+ and CD4+ T cells. The data belong to a study of CD8 T cells in Susac syndrome. Whole-study context: Clinically active disease was present in five or six of the sequenced Susac syndrome patients. About 8 of these patients were in remission. Treatment status at blood draw for the Susac syndrome patients was therapy-naive, corticosteroids, or intravenous immunoglobulin alone.

The specimen sequenced was CD4+ T cells from PBMCs. This sequence joins TRBV29-1 and TRBJ2-3; maybe TRBD1 (5 bases). This clonotype was obtained from a human donor with Susac syndrome. The CDR3, as DNA: TGCAGCGTTGGGGGCAAGCTTGGCACAGATACGCAGTATTTT. Translating it yields CSVGGKLGTDTQYF.